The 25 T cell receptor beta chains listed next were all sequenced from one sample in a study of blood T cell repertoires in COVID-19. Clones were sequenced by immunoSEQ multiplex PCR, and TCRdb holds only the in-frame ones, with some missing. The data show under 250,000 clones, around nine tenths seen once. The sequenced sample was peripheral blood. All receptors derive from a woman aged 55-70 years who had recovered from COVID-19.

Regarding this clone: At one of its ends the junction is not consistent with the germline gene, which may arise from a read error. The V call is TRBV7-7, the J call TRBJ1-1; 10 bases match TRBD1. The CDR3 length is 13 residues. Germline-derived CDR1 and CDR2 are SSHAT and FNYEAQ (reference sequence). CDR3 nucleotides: TGTGCTAGCAGCTTGGACAGGGGGAGTGAAGCTTTCTTT. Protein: CASSLDRGSEAFF.

CDR3 region: CASSLQQGANYGYTF. CDR3 bases: TGTGCCAGCAGCTTACAACAGGGGGCAAACTATGGCTACACCTTC. The chain recombines TRBV7-2 with TRBJ1-2; 9 bases map to TRBD1. Unmatched junction bases numbered 3, after V lost 2 bases and J lost 2 bases. The CDR3 is 15 residues long. The germline V gene has CDR1 SGHTA and CDR2 FQGNSA. The full variable domain, in which reference TRBV7-2 and TRBJ1-2 provide the parts outside the CDR3, is GAGVSQSPSNKVTEKGKDVELRCDPISGHTALYWYRQSLGQGLEFLIYFQGNSAPDKSGLPSDRFSAERTGGSVSTLTIQRTQQEDSAVYLCASSLQQGANYGYTFGSGTRLTVV.

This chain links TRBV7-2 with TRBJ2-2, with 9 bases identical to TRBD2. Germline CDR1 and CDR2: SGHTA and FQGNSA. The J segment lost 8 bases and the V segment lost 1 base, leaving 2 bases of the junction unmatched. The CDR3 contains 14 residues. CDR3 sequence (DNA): TGTGCCAGCAGCTTAGGGACTAGCGCGGGGGAGCTGTTTTTT. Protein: CASSLGTSAGELFF.

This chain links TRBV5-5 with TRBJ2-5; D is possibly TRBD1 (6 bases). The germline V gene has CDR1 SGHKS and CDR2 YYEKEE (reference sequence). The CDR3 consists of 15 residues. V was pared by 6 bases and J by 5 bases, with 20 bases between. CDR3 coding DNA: TGTGCCAGCATCTTAACCCCAGGGGTATGGGAGACCCAGTACTTC. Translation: CASILTPGVWETQYF.

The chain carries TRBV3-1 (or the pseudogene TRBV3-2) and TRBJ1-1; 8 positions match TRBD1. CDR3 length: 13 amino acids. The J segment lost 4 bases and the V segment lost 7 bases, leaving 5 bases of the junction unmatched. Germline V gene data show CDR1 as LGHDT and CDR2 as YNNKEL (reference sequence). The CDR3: CASTRTGLTEAFF. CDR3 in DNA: TGTGCCAGCACCCGGACAGGGCTCACTGAAGCTTTCTTT.

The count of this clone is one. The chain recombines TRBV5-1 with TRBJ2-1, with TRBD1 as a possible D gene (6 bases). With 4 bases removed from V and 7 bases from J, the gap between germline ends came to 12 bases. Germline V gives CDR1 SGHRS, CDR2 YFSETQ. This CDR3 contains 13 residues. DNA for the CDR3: TGCGCCAGCAGCGAAAACCAGGGGAATGAGCAGTTCTTC. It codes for CASSENQGNEQFF. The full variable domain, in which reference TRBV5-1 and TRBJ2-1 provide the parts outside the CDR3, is KAGVTQTPRYLIKTRGQQVTLSCSPISGHRSVSWYQQTPGQGLQFLFEYFSETQRNKGNFPGRFSGRQFSNSRSEMNVSTLELGDSALYLCASSENQGNEQFFGPGTRLTVL.

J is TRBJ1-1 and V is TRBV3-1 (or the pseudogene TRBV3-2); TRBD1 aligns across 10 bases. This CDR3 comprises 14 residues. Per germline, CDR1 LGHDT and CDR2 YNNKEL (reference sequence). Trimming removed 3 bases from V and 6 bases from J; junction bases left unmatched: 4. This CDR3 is CASSQGQGLAEAFF. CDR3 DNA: TGTGCCAGCAGCCAGGGACAGGGGCTCGCTGAAGCTTTCTTT.

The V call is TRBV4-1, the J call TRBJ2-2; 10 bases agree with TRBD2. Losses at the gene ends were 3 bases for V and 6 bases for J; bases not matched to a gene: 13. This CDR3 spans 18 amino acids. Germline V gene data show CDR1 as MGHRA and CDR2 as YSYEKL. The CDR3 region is CASSQEPTAGGAPGELFF. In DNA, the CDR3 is TGCGCCAGCAGCCAGGAACCTACAGCGGGGGGGGCTCCCGGGGAGCTGTTTTTT.

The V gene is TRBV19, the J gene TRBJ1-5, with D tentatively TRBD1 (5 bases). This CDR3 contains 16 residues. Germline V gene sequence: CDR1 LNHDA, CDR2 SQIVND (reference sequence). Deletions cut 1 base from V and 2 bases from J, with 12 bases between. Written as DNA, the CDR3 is TGTGCCAGTAGTATAGCAGAACCAGGGCGCAATCAGCCCCAGCATTTT. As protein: CASSIAEPGRNQPQHF.

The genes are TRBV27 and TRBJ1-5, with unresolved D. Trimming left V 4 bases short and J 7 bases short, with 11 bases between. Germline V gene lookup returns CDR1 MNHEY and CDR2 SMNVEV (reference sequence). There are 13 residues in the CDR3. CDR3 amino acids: CASSSDLYQPQHF. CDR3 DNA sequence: TGTGCCAGCAGTTCAGACTTGTACCAGCCCCAGCATTTT.

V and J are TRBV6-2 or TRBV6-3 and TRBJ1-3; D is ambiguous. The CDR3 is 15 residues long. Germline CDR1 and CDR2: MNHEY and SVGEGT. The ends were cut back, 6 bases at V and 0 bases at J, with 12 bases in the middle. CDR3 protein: CASSFSVGSGNTIYF. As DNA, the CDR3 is TGTGCCAGCAGCTTTTCGGTTGGCTCTGGAAACACCATATATTTT.

In DNA form, the CDR3 reads TGCGCCAGCAGCTTGGGCGGGGGCCCAGGAAACACCATATATTTT. It specifies CASSLGGGPGNTIYF. V usage is TRBV5-1 and J usage is TRBJ1-3, with D possibly matching TRBD1 (6 bases). Trimming removed 0 bases from V and 4 bases from J, with 11 bases in between. Germline lookup yields CDR1 SGHRS and CDR2 YFSETQ. CDR3 length: 15 residues. Drawing the rest from reference TRBV5-1 and TRBJ1-3, the complete variable domain is KAGVTQTPRYLIKTRGQQVTLSCSPISGHRSVSWYQQTPGQGLQFLFEYFSETQRNKGNFPGRFSGRQFSNSRSEMNVSTLELGDSALYLCASSLGGGPGNTIYFGEGSWLTVV.

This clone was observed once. For the CDR3, the DNA is TGTGCCAGCTCACCAGTAGCGGGGTACGAGCAGTACTTC. Its protein product is CASSPVAGYEQYF. The genes are TRBV18 and TRBJ2-7; 8 positions match TRBD2. Germline V gives CDR1 KGHSH, CDR2 LQKENI. There are 13 residues in the CDR3. Trimming removed 2 bases from V and 4 bases from J; junction bases left unmatched: 1.

DNA for the CDR3: TGTGCCAGCAGCTTAGACAACTACGAGCAGTACTTC. It translates to CASSLDNYEQYF. The gene calls are TRBV7-8 and TRBJ2-7; D not certain. The CDR3 is 12 residues long. The ends were cut back, 1 base at V and 3 bases at J, with 4 bases in the middle. Germline loops: CDR1 SGHVS, CDR2 FQNEAQ.

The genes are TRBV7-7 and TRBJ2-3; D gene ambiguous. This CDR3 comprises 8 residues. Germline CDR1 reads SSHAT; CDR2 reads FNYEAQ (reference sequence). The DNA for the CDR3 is TGTCTTTCAGATACGCAGTATTTT. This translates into CLSDTQYF.

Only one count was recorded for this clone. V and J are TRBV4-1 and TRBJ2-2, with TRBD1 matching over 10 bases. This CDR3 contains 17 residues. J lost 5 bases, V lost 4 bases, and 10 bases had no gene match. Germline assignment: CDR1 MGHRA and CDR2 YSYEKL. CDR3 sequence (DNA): TGCGCCAGCAGCCGGATGCGAGGGACAGGGGCGACCGGGGAGCTGTTTTTT. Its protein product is CASSRMRGTGATGELFF.

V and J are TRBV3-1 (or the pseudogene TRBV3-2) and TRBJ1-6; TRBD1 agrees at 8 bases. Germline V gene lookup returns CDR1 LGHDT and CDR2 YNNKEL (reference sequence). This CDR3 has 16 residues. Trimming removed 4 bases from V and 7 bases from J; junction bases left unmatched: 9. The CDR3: CASSPSLGTGNSPLHF. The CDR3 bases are TGTGCCAGCAGCCCTAGCCTCGGGACAGGCAATTCACCCCTCCACTTT.

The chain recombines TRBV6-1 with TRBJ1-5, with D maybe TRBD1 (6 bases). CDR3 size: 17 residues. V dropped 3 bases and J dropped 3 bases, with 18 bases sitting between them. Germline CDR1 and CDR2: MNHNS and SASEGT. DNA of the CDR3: TGTGCCAGCAGTGATATCCCCCGGGACACCTTCAATCAGCCCCAGCATTTT. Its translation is CASSDIPRDTFNQPQHF.

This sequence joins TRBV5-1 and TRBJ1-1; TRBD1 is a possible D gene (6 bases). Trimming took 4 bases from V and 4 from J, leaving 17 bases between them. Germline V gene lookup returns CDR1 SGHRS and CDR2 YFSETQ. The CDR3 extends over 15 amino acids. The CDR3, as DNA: TGCGCCAGCAGCGCCCGACAGGATTCGGGCACTGAAGCTTTCTTT. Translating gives CASSARQDSGTEAFF.

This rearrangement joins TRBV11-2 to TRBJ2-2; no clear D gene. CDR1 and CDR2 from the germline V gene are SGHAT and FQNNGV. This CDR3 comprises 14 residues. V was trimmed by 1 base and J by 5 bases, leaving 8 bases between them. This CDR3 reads CASSLGLQTGELFF. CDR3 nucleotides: TGTGCCAGCAGCTTAGGACTTCAGACCGGGGAGCTGTTTTTT.

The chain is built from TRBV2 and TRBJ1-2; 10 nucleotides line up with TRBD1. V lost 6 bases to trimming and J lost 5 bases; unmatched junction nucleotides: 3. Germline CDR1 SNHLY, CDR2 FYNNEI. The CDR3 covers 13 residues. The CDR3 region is CASRRQGAYGYTF. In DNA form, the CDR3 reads TGTGCCAGCAGGAGACAGGGGGCATATGGCTACACCTTC.

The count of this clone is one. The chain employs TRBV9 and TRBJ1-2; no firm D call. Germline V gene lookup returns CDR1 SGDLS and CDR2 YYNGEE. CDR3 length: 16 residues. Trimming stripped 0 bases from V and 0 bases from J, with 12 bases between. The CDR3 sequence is CASSVDGSRSNYGYTF. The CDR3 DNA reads TGTGCCAGCAGCGTAGACGGGTCGAGATCTAACTATGGCTACACCTTC.

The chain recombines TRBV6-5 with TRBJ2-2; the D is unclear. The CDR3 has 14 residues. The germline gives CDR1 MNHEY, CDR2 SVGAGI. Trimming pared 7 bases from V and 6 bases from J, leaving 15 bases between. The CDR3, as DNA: TGTGCCAGCATTTTGACACTCCGGCCCGGGGAGCTGTTTTTT. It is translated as CASILTLRPGELFF.

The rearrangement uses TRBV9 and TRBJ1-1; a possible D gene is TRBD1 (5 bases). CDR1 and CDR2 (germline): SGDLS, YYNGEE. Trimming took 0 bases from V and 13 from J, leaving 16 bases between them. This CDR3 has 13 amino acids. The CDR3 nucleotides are TGTGCCAGCAGCGTAGGGCCGGGGGGATTCGGTTTCTTT. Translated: CASSVGPGGFGFF.

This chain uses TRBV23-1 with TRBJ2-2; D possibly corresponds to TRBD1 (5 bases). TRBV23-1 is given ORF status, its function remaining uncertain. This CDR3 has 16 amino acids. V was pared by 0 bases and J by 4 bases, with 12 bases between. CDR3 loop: CASSQSTQGSTGELFF. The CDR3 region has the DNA TGCGCCAGCAGTCAATCGACTCAGGGATCCACCGGGGAGCTGTTTTTT.